This T cell receptor beta chain was captured in a study of cytomegalovirus exposure and HLA in healthy donors. Study-wide results and limits: Altogether, 164 TCR beta chains were recorded as cytomegalovirus-associated. Highly shared sequence variants in one cluster were likely a sequencing artifact. As immune exposure information, only CMV serostatus was available. Productive rates of about 90% or about 30% were seen for most TCR beta V segments in an earlier analysis.

There are 15 residues in the CDR3. Trimming shortened V by 0 bases and J by 7 bases, and 10 bases separated the two germline ends. Germline-derived CDR1 and CDR2 are SGHTA and FQGNSA. To note about this clone: Its antigen is unidentified.

The PCR was carried out with 60 Vbeta primers and 13 Jbeta primers. Some clones are missing from TCRdb's copy, which holds only in-frame ones; the method was immunoSEQ multiplex PCR. Of roughly 98,000 clones in the sample, roughly 70% are singletons; the top ten hold under 3%. Sequencing input: PBMCs. The receptor's source is a man between 45 and 60 years old in good health and CMV-seronegative. The rearrangement links TRBV7-2 to TRBJ1-6; no definite D call. CDR3 sequence (DNA): TGTGCCAGCAGCTTAGCCCTGGGAGACAATTCACCCCTCCACTTT. As protein: CASSLALGDNSPLHF.